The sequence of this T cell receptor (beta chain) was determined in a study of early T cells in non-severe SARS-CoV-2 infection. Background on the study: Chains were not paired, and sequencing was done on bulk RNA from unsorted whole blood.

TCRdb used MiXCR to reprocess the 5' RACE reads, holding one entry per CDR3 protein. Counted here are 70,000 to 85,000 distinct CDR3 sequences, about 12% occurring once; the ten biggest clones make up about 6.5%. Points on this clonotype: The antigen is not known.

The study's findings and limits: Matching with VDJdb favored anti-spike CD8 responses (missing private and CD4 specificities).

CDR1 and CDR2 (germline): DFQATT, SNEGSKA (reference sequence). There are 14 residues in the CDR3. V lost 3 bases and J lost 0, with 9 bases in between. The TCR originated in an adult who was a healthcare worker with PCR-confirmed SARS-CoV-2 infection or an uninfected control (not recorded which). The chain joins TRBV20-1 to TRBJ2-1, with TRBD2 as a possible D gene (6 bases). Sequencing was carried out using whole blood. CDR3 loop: CSARRDPSYNEQFF. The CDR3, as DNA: TGCAGTGCTAGGCGGGATCCCTCCTACAATGAGCAGTTCTTC.